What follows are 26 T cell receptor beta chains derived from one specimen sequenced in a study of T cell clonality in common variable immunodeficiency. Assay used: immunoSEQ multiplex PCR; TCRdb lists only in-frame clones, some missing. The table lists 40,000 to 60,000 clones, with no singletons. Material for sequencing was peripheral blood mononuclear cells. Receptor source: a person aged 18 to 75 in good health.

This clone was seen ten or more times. The CDR3 spells CASSPGLAGSNEQFF. The sequenced part of the CDR3 DNA is TGTGCCAGCTCCCCAGGGCTAGCGGGGTCGAATGAG. V gene TRBV18 combines with J gene TRBJ2-1; TRBD2 matches at 9 bases. The read comes to an end 3 residues before the CDR3 does, leaving the germline J gene to fill in the end. The CDR3 totals 15 residues. The V segment lost 6 bases and the J segment 7 bases; nucleotides outside the gene matches: 10. From germline, CDR1 is KGHSH and CDR2 LQKENI.

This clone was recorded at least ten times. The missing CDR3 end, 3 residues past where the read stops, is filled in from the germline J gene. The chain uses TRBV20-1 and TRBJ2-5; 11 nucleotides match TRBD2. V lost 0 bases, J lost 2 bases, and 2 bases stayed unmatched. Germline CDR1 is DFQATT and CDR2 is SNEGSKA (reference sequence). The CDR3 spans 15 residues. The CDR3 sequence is CSARESSGRQETQYF. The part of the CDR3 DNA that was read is TGCAGTGCTAGAGAGTCTAGCGGGAGGCAAGAGACC.

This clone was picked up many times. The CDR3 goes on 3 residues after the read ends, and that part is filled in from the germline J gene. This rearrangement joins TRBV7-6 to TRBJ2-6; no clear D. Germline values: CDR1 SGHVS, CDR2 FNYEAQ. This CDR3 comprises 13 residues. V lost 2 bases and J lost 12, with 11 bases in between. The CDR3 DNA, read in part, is TGTGCCAGCAGCTTACGGAACCCAGGCGTC. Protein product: CASSLRNPGV. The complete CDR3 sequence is CASSLRNPGVLTF.

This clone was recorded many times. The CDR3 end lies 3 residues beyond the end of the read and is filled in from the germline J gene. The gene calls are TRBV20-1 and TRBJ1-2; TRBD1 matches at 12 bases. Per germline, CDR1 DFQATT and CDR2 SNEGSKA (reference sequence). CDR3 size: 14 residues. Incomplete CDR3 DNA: TGCAGGACCGGGACAGGGGGCGCCGGCTATGGC. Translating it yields CRTGTGGAGYG. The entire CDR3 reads CRTGTGGAGYGYTF.

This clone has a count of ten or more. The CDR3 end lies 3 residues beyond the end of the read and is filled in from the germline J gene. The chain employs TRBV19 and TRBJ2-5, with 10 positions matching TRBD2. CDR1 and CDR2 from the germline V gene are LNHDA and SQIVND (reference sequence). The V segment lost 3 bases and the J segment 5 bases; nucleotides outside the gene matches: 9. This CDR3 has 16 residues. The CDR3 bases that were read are TGTGCCAGTAGTATCCCTCCTAGCGGGGGAGTGGAGACC. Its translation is CASSIPPSGGVET. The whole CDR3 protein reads CASSIPPSGGVETQYF.

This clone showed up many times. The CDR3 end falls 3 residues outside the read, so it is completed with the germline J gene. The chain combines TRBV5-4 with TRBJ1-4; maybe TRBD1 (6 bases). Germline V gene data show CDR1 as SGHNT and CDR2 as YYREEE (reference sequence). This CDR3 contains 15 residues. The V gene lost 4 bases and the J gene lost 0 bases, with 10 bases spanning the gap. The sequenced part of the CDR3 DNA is TGTGCCAGCAGCATAAGGACAGCAACTAATGAAAAA. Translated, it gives CASSIRTATNEK. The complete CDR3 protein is CASSIRTATNEKLFF.

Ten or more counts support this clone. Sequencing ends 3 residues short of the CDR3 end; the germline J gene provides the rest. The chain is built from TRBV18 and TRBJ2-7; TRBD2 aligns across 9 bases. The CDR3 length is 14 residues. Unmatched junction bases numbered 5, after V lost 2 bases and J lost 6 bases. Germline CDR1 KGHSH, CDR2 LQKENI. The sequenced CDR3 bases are TGTGCCAGCTCACCAAAGACTAGCGGAGGCGAG. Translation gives CASSPKTSGGE. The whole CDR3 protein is CASSPKTSGGEQYF.

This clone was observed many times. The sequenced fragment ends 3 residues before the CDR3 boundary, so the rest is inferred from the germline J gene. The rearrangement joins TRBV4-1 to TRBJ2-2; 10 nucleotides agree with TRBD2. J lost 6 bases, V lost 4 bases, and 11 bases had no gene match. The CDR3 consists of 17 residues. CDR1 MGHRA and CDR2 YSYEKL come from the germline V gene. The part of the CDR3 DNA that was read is TGCGCCAGCAGCCGAGGCGTAGCGGGGGGCCTCGCCGGGGAG. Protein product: CASSRGVAGGLAGE. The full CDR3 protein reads CASSRGVAGGLAGELFF.

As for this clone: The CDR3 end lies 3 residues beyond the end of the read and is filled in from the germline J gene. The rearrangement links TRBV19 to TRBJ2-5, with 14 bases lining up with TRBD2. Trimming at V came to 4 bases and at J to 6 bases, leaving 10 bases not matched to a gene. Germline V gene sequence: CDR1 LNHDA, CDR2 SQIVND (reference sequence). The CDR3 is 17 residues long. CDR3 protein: CASSTLGLAGGRKTQYF. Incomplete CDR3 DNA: TGTGCCAGTAGTACGTTAGGACTAGCGGGGGGTAGGAAGACC.

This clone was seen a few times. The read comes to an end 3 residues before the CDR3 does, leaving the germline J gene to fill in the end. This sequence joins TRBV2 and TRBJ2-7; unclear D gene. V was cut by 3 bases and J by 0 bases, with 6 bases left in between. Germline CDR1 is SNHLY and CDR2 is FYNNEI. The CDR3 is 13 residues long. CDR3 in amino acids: CASSDSGSYEQYF. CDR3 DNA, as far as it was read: TGTGCCAGCAGTGACAGTGGCTCCTACGAG.

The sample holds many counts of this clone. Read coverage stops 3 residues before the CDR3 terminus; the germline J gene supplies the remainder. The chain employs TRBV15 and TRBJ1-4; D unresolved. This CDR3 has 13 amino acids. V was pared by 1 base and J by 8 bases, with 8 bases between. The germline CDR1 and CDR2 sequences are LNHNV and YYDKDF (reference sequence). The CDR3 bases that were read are TGTGCCACCAGCAGAGCGAGGGTAGAAAAA. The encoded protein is CATSRARVEK. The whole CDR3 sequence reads CATSRARVEKLFF.

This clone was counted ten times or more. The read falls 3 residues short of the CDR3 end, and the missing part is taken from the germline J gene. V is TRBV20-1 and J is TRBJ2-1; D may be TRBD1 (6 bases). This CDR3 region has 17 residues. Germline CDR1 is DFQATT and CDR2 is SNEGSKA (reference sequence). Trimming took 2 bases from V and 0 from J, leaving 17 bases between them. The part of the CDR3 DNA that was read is TGCAGTGCTAGATTGGCGCGTACAGGGAGCTCCTACAATGAG. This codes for CSARLARTGSSYNE. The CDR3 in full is CSARLARTGSSYNEQFF.

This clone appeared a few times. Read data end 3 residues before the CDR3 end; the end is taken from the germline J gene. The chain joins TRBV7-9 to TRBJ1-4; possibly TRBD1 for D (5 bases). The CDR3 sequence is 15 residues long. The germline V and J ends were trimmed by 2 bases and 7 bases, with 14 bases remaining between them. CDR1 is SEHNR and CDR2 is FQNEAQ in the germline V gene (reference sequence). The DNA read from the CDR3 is TGTGCCAGCAGCTTAAATAGGGGAGGAGGTGAAAAA. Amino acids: CASSLNRGGGEK. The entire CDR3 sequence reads CASSLNRGGGEKLFF.

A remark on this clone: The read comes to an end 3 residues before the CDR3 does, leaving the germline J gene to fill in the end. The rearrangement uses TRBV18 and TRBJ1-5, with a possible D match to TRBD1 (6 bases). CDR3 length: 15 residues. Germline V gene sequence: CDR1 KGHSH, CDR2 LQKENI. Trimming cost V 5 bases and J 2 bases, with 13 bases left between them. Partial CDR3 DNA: TGTGCCAGCTCATTCACAGGGTCGCGCAATCAGCCC. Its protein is CASSFTGSRNQP. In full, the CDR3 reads CASSFTGSRNQPQHF.

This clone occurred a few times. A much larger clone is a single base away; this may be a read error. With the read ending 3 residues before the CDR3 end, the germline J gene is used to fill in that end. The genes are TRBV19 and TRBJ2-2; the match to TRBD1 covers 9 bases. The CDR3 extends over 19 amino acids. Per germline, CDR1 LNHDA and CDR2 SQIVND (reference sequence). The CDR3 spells CASSIRYGTGYSGANVLFF. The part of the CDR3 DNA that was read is TGTGCCAGTAGTATTCGTTACGGGACAGGGTATTCTGGGGCCAACGTG.

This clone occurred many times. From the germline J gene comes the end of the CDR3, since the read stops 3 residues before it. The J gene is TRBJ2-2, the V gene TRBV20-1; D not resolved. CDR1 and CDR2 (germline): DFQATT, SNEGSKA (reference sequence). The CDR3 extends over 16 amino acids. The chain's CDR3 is CSASEVAAATNEKLFF. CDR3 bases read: TGCAGTGCTAGTGAGGTGGCAGCTGCAACTAATGAAAAG.

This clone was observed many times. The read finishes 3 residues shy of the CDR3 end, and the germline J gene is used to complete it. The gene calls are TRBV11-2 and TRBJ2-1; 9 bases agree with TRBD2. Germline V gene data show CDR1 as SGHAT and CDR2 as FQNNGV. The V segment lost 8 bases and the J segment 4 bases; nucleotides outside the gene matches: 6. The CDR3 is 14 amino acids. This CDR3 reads CASASGEGYNEQFF. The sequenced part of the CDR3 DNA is TGTGCCAGCGCTAGCGGGGAGGGATACAATGAG.

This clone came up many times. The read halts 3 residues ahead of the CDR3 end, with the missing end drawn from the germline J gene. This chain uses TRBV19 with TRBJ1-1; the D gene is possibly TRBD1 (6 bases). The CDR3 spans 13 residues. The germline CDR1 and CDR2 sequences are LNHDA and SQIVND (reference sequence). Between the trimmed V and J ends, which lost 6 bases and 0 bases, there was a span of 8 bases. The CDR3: CASRTGMNTEAFF. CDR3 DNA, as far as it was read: TGTGCCAGTAGAACAGGGATGAACACTGAA.

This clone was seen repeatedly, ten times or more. The sequenced CDR3 bases are TGCGCCAGCAGCGGCCGACTAGCGGGGGGAGAGACC. It yields the protein CASSGRLAGGET. The CDR3 reads in full as CASSGRLAGGETQYF. The rearrangement links TRBV4-1 to TRBJ2-5; 13 bases are a match to TRBD2. The CDR3 is cut off 3 residues early in the read; its end comes from the germline J gene. CDR1 MGHRA and CDR2 YSYEKL come from the germline V gene. The J segment lost 4 bases and the V segment lost 5 bases, leaving 4 bases of the junction unmatched. The CDR3 totals 15 residues.

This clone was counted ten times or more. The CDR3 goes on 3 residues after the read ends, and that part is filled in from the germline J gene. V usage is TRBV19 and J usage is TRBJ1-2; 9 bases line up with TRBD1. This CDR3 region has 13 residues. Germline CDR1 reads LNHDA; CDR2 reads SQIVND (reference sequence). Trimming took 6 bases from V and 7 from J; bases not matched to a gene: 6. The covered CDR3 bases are TGTGCCAGTAGCCAACAGGGGGCGCGTGGC. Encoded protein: CASSQQGARG. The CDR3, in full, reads CASSQQGARGYTF.

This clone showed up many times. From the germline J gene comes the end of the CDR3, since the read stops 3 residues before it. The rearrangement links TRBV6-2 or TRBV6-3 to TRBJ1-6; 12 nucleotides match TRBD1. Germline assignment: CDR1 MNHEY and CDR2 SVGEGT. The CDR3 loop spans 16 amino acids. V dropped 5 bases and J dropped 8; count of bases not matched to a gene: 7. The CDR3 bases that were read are TGTGCCAGCAGTCCCGGGACAGGGGGCAGATATTCACCC. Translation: CASSPGTGGRYSP. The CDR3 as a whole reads CASSPGTGGRYSPLHF.

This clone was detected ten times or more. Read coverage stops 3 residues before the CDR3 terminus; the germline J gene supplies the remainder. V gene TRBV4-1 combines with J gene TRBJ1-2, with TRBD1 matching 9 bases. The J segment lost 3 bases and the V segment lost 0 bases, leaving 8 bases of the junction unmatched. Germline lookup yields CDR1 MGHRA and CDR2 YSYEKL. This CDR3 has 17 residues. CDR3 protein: CASSQDLLTGGDYGYTF. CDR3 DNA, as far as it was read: TGCGCCAGCAGCCAAGATTTGTTAACAGGGGGCGACTATGGC.

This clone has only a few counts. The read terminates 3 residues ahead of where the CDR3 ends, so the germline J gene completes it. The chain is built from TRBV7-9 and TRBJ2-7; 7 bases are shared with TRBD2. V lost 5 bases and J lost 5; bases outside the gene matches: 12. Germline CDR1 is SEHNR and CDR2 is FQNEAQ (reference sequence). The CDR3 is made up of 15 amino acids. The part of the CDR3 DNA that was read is TGTGCCAGCAGCCAAGGCGCGGGAGAGGTCCACGAG. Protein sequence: CASSQGAGEVHE. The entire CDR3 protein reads CASSQGAGEVHEQYF.

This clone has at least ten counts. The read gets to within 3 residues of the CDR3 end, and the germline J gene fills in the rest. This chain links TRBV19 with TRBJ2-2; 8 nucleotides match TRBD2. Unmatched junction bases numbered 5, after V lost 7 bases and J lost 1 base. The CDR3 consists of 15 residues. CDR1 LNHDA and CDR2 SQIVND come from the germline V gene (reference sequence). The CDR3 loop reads CASKLAGWNTGELFF. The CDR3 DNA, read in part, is TGTGCCAGTAAATTAGCGGGGTGGAACACCGGGGAG.

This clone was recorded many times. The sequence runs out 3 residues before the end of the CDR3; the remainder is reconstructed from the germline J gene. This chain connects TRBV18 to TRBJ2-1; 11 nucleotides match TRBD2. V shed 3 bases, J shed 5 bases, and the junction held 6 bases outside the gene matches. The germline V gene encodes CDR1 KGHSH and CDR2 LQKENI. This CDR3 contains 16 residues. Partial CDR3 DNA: TGTGCCAGCTCACCTCCCGGGACTAGCGGAAACAATGAG. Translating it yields CASSPPGTSGNNE. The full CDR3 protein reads CASSPPGTSGNNEQFF.

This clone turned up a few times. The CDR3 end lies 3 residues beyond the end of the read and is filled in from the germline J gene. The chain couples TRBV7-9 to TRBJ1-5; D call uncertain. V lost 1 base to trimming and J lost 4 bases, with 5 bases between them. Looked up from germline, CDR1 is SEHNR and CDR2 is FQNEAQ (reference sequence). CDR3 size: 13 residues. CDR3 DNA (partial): TGTGCCAGCAGCTTAGGACTTAATCAGCCC. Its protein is CASSLGLNQP. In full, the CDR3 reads CASSLGLNQPQHF.